This TCR beta chain appears in the sequencing data of a study of blood T cell repertoires in COVID-19. Study at large: Sources were T cells, B-cell-depleted T cells, or PBMCs; the material itself was cDNA or gDNA.

This table comes from immunoSEQ multiplex PCR, and its TCRdb copy is limited to in-frame clones, with some not included. Counted here are 150,000 or so clones, over 85% occurring once; the ten biggest clones make up roughly a sixth. Sequenced input: peripheral blood. The source of this sequence is a man aged 60 to 75 with active or convalescent COVID-19.

As DNA, the CDR3 is TGTGCCAGCAGCCGACAGGGCAACGAGCAGTACTTC. Amino acids: CASSRQGNEQYF. The rearrangement joins TRBV6-5 to TRBJ2-7; 7 bases align to TRBD1. Trimming cost V 6 bases and J 5 bases; bases outside gene matches: 4. The CDR3 is 12 amino acids. Germline V gene lookup returns CDR1 MNHEY and CDR2 SVGAGI.